This T cell receptor beta chain was captured by sequencing in a study of blood T cells in healthy people across ages. Regarding the study as a whole: Underestimates were what the diversity estimates from one million T cells were considered to be. With age, beta diversity per million T cells declined roughly linearly, significantly by roughly 40.

A minimum of 6 million PBMCs was isolated per sample. As regards this clonotype: The antigen is not known.

Germline V gene data show CDR1 as MNHNY and CDR2 as SVGAGI (reference sequence). The ends were cut back, 6 bases at V and 2 bases at J, with 11 bases in the middle. There are 13 residues in the CDR3. Combining a sample-barcoded 5' primer with a J-beta primer mix, a second PCR ran for about 7 to 12 cycles. Per-sample output comprised a minimum of 2.5 million paired-end reads containing CDR3. Via MiXCR, TCRdb re-called the 5' RACE reads, giving one row per CDR3 protein. Among around 900,000 distinct CDR3 sequences listed, around 54% were seen once. The genes are TRBV6-6 and TRBJ2-7; maybe TRBD1 (5 bases). The TCR comes from a woman aged 55 to 70 in good health. Sequenced: blood. The CDR3 spells CASSQTAAYEQYF. DNA of the CDR3: TGTGCCAGCAGCCAGACAGCAGCCTACGAGCAGTACTTC.